What follows are 3 T cell receptor beta chains derived from one specimen sequenced in a study of blood T cell repertoires in COVID-19. Assay: immunoSEQ multiplex PCR; the TCRdb copy retains only in-frame clones and omits some. The repertoire holds roughly 200,000 clones, with around 83% as singletons. The source material was PBMCs or T cells enriched from blood (not recorded which). The receptors here all came from a woman aged 40 to 50 in a cohort exposed to, infected with or recovered from COVID-19 (not recorded which).

The CDR3 nucleotides are TGTGCCAGCAGTACCGGGACTCACTCCTACGAGCAGTACTTC. Amino acids: CASSTGTHSYEQYF. The chain couples TRBV3-1 (or the pseudogene TRBV3-2) to TRBJ2-7; perhaps TRBD2 as D (6 bases). Germline CDR1 reads LGHDT; CDR2 reads YNNKEL (reference sequence). Trimming took off 6 bases at V and 0 bases at J, with 12 bases between the two ends. The CDR3 sequence is 14 residues long.

This sequence joins TRBV5-1 and TRBJ2-7; 12 bases fit TRBD1. The germline V gene encodes CDR1 SGHRS and CDR2 YFSETQ. After removal of 5 bases from V and 1 base from J, the junction contained 1 base not matched to a gene. CDR3 length equals 14 residues. The CDR3 spells CASRGQGASYEQYF. As DNA, the CDR3 is TGCGCCAGCAGGGGACAGGGGGCTTCCTACGAGCAGTACTTC.

The rearrangement joins TRBV28 to TRBJ2-1; no reliable D call. CDR1 is MDHEN, CDR2 SYDVKM, per germline. Trimming removed 1 base from V and 6 bases from J, with 13 bases in between. This CDR3 comprises 15 residues. CDR3 sequence (DNA): TGTGCCAGCAGTTTATTTCAGGAACCAGGCAATGAGCAGTTCTTC. Translating it yields CASSLFQEPGNEQFF.